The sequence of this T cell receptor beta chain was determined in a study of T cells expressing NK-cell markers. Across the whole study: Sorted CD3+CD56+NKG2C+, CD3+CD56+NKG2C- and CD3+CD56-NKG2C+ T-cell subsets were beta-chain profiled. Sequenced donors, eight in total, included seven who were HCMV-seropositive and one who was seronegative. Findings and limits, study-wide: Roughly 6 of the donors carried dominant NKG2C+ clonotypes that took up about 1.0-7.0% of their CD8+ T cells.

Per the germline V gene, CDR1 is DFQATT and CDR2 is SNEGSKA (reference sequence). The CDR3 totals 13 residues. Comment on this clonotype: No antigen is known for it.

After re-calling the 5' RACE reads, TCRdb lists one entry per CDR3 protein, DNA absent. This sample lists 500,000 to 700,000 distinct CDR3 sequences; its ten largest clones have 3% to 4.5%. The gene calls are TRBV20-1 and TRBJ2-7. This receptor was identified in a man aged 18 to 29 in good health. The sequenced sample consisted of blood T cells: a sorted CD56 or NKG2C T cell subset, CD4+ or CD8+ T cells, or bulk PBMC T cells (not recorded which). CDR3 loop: CSARGGSGDEQYF.